This T cell receptor beta chain was found in a study of CD8 T cells in Susac syndrome. Across the study: When their blood was taken, the Susac syndrome patients had either not yet had any therapy, were taking corticosteroids, or were taking intravenous immunoglobulin alone.

TCR beta was sequenced from blood CD8+ and CD4+ T cells. TEMRA cells were FACS-enriched and CD8+ and CD4+ T cells negatively isolated. The CDR3 extends over 14 amino acids. Germline V gene lookup returns CDR1 GTSNPN and CDR2 SVGIG (reference sequence). The V and J ends lost 3 bases and 2 bases respectively, with 13 bases between them. With random hexamers, reverse transcription was performed on roughly 0.5 to 1 ug of RNA. From the immunoSEQ multiplex PCR reads, TCRdb called clonotypes with MiXCR, one entry per CDR3 protein. The profile shows around 200,000 distinct CDR3 sequences, roughly 94% of them singletons.

The chain uses TRBV30 and TRBJ2-5; weak D call: TRBD1 (6 bases). The source of this sequence is a human donor with Susac syndrome. Material for sequencing was CD4+ T cells from PBMCs. CDR3 amino acids: CAWSLGTLQETQYF. Here the CDR3 DNA reads TGTGCCTGGAGCTTAGGGACACTACAAGAGACCCAGTACTTC.